This is a list of T cell receptor beta chains from one sample in a study of T cell responses to AZD1222 COVID-19 vaccine. Clones were sequenced by immunoSEQ multiplex PCR, and TCRdb holds only the in-frame ones, with some missing. The sample gives 150,000 or so clones, 80% to 95% of which show up once; around 3.5% is in the top ten. This material consisted of peripheral blood, taken 28 days after the second AZD1222 dose. All receptors come from an adult who received the AZD1222 COVID-19 vaccine. The CDR3 runs from the conserved cysteine through the conserved F or W. The D gene is left open where the match is weak. Rows may omit the clone size; those that give it use once, few, many or a size class.

J,D,V,size,CDR3,DNA
TRBJ2-2,TRBD1,TRBV6-4,.,CASSDEGAPFRTDTGELFF,TGTGCCAGCAGTGACGAGGGGGCGCCGTTTAGAACGGACACCGGGGAGCTGTTTTTT
TRBJ2-3,.,TRBV19,.,CASSPGWSTDTQYF,TGTGCCAGTAGTCCGGGGTGGAGCACAGATACGCAGTATTTT
TRBJ1-1,.,TRBV27,.,CASRGGIEAFF,TGTGCCAGCAGAGGGGGGATTGAAGCTTTCTTT
TRBJ2-2,TRBD1,TRBV19,.,CASSNRQGWTGELFF,TGTGCCAGTAGTAACAGACAGGGTTGGACCGGGGAGCTGTTTTTT
TRBJ1-3,.,TRBV3-1/TRBV3-2,.,CASSTGSSGNTIYF,TGTGCCAGCAGTACGGGGAGCTCTGGAAACACCATATATTTT
TRBJ1-2,.,TRBV4-1,.,CASSQDTGMDYGCTF,TGCGCCAGCAGCCAAGACACGGGTATGGACTATGGCTGCACCTTC
TRBJ2-1,TRBD2,TRBV5-1,.,CASSLSAGGNNEQFF,TGCGCCAGCAGCTTGTCAGCGGGAGGGAACAATGAGCAGTTCTTC
TRBJ2-7,TRBD2,TRBV30,.,CAWRPKRGSYEQYF,TGTGCCTGGAGACCCAAGCGGGGCTCCTACGAGCAGTACTTC
TRBJ2-2,TRBD2,TRBV29-1,.,CSVDSGGRTGELFF,TGCAGCGTTGATTCGGGAGGAAGGACCGGGGAGCTGTTTTTT
TRBJ1-3,.,TRBV4-3,.,CASSQDGAGSSGNTIYF,TGCGCCAGCAGCCAAGATGGCGCAGGGAGCTCTGGAAACACCATATATTTT
TRBJ1-4,.,TRBV5-5,.,CASSLVAGVEKLFF,TGTGCCAGCAGCTTGGTGGCAGGGGTTGAAAAACTGTTTTTT
TRBJ1-3,.,TRBV4-2,.,CASSPRRASSGNTIYF,TGTGCCAGCAGCCCACGAAGGGCGTCCTCTGGAAACACCATATATTTT
TRBJ2-7,TRBD2,TRBV19,.,CASSMGGGRPYEQYF,TGTGCCAGTAGTATGGGGGGCGGGAGGCCCTACGAGCAGTACTTC
TRBJ1-1,.,TRBV2,.,CASRDSNTEAFF,TGTGCCAGTCGGGACTCGAACACTGAAGCTTTCTTT
TRBJ1-2,TRBD1,TRBV27,.,CASSSWDRGQSGYTF,TGTGCCAGCAGTTCTTGGGACAGGGGGCAAAGTGGCTACACCTTC
TRBJ2-4,TRBD2,TRBV7-6,.,CASSRGSGAAKNIQYF,TGTGCCAGCAGCCGGGGGAGCGGGGCCGCCAAAAACATTCAGTACTTC
TRBJ1-1,.,TRBV29-1,.,CSVEKNREGRTEAFF,TGCAGCGTTGAAAAGAACCGGGAAGGAAGGACTGAAGCTTTCTTT
TRBJ2-2,.,TRBV7-9,.,CASSLGEMIAGELFF,TGTGCCAGCAGCTTGGGGGAGATGATCGCCGGGGAGCTGTTTTTT
TRBJ2-7,.,TRBV11-1,.,CASSLSRSSYEQYF,TGTGCCAGCAGCTTGAGCCGAAGCTCCTACGAGCAGTACTTC
TRBJ2-7,.,TRBV6-6,.,CASSYSWGSYEQYF,TGTGCCAGCAGTTACTCGTGGGGCTCCTACGAGCAGTACTTC
TRBJ1-1,TRBD1,TRBV29-1,.,CSVVPTGANTEAFF,TGCAGCGTTGTCCCGACAGGGGCGAACACTGAAGCTTTCTTT
TRBJ2-5,TRBD2,TRBV20-1,.,CSASIRLTSVVSVTQYF,TGCAGTGCTAGTATCCGTTTGACTAGCGTTGTCAGTGTGACCCAGTACTTC
TRBJ2-1,.,TRBV19,once,CATTGGREGFPSSLYEQFF,TGTGCCACCACAGGGGGGCGGGAGGGCTTTCCGTCGTCGTTATATGAGCAGTTCTTC
TRBJ1-2,.,TRBV29-1,.,CSVEDPGRETYGYTF,TGCAGCGTTGAAGATCCGGGACGGGAAACTTATGGCTACACCTTC
TRBJ1-2,.,TRBV30,once,CAWSPGVVGGYTF,TGTGCCTGGAGTCCAGGGGTGGTCGGTGGCTACACCTTC
TRBJ1-4,TRBD1,TRBV3-1/TRBV3-2,.,CASGTGGEKLFF,TGTGCCAGCGGGACAGGCGGCGAAAAACTGTTTTTT
TRBJ2-7,TRBD2,TRBV3-1/TRBV3-2,.,CASSQALSGRLPYEQYF,TGTGCCAGCAGCCAAGCCCTTAGCGGGAGGCTCCCCTACGAGCAGTACTTC
TRBJ1-4,.,TRBV7-9,.,CASSPGTTTNEKLFF,TGTGCCAGCAGCCCCGGGACCACAACTAATGAAAAACTGTTTTTT
TRBJ1-1,.,TRBV27,few,CASAKNTEAFF,TGTGCCAGTGCCAAGAACACTGAAGCTTTCTTT
TRBJ2-1,TRBD2,TRBV6-5,.,CASSYRVAGSYNEQFF,TGTGCCAGCAGTTACCGTGTAGCGGGATCGTATAATGAGCAGTTCTTC
TRBJ2-3,.,TRBV27,.,CASISGTDTQYF,TGTGCCAGCATCTCTGGCACAGATACGCAGTATTTT
TRBJ1-2,TRBD1,TRBV28,.,CASSFSGQGFYGYTF,TGTGCCAGCAGTTTCTCGGGACAGGGGTTCTATGGCTACACCTTC
TRBJ1-1,.,TRBV19,.,CASSIPAQSNTEAFF,TGTGCCAGTAGTATTCCCGCACAGTCGAACACTGAAGCTTTCTTT
TRBJ2-3,TRBD2,TRBV29-1,.,CSVLGREGPDTQYF,TGCAGCGTTCTAGGGCGGGAGGGCCCAGATACGCAGTATTTT
TRBJ1-6,TRBD1,TRBV5-4,.,CASSRGQGFGGSPLHF,TGTGCCAGCAGCAGGGGACAGGGGTTCGGGGGCTCACCCCTCCACTTT
TRBJ2-2,TRBD2,TRBV11-3,.,CASSRTSGTGGELFF,TGTGCCAGCAGCAGGACTAGCGGAACGGGAGGGGAGCTGTTTTTT
TRBJ1-6,.,TRBV18,.,CASSPTDINSPLHF,TGTGCCAGCTCACCGACTGATATTAATTCACCCCTCCACTTT
TRBJ1-6,.,TRBV7-3,.,CASSTHQGNSPLHF,TGTGCCAGCAGCACCCACCAGGGAAATTCACCCCTCCACTTT
TRBJ2-3,.,TRBV25-1,.,CASSDRRSPTDTQYF,TGTGCCAGCAGTGACAGACGGTCCCCCACAGATACGCAGTATTTT
TRBJ1-5,.,TRBV30,.,CAWSVRGVSNQPQHF,TGTGCCTGGAGTGTAAGGGGTGTGAGCAATCAGCCCCAGCATTTT
TRBJ2-7,TRBD2,TRBV28,.,CASRVAGSYYEQYF,TGTGCCAGCAGGGTAGCGGGAAGCTACTACGAGCAGTACTTC
TRBJ1-3,TRBD1,TRBV7-9,.,CASSTPGTGNSGNTIYF,TGTGCCAGCAGCACCCCCGGGACAGGTAACTCTGGAAACACCATATATTTT
TRBJ2-7,.,TRBV24-1,.,CATSDSGTYEQYF,TGTGCCACCAGTGATTCAGGGACTTACGAGCAGTACTTC
TRBJ2-5,.,TRBV2,few,CASSVLRVNSQTQYF,TGTGCCAGCAGTGTGCTCCGAGTCAACTCGCAGACCCAGTACTTC
TRBJ2-7,.,TRBV6-1,.,CASSESVTAPYEQYF,TGTGCCAGCAGTGAAAGTGTAACGGCCCCCTACGAGCAGTACTTC
TRBJ2-3,.,TRBV10-3,.,CAIRTGPKITDTQYF,TGTGCCATCAGGACGGGACCGAAAATCACAGATACGCAGTATTTT
TRBJ2-7,.,TRBV5-1,.,CASSLGTNYEQYF,TGCGCCAGCAGCTTGGGGACAAACTACGAGCAGTACTTC
TRBJ1-4,TRBD1,TRBV7-2,.,CASSYRTGPTNEKLFF,TGTGCCAGCAGCTATCGGACAGGGCCAACTAATGAAAAACTGTTTTTT
TRBJ1-2,TRBD1,TRBV19,.,CASSIDRDYGYTF,TGTGCCAGTAGTATTGACAGGGACTATGGCTACACCTTC
TRBJ2-3,.,TRBV7-3,.,CASSSTSTDTQYF,TGTGCCAGCAGCTCGACTAGCACAGATACGCAGTATTTT
TRBJ2-2,.,TRBV30,.,CAWRTGAHTGELFF,TGTGCCTGGAGGACGGGAGCCCACACCGGGGAGCTGTTTTTT
TRBJ1-2,TRBD1,TRBV19,.,CASSITAGGAGYTF,TGTGCCAGTAGTATAACGGCAGGGGGCGCGGGCTACACCTTC
TRBJ1-1,TRBD1,TRBV19,.,CASRSQDRDPANLYF,TGTGCCAGTAGATCCCAGGACAGGGACCCCGCCAACCTCTATTTT
TRBJ1-3,.,TRBV12-3/TRBV12-4,once,CASSKSGNTIYF,TGTGCCAGCAGTAAATCTGGAAACACCATATATTTT
TRBJ1-2,.,TRBV7-3,.,CASSSYTANYGYTF,TGTGCCAGCAGCTCGTACACAGCTAACTATGGCTACACCTTC
TRBJ2-3,.,TRBV5-4,once,CASSALTDTQYF,TGTGCCAGCAGCGCCCTCACAGATACGCAGTATTTT
TRBJ2-5,.,TRBV9,.,CASSVGLEQETQYF,TGTGCCAGCAGCGTAGGATTGGAGCAAGAGACCCAGTACTTC
TRBJ1-5,.,TRBV28,once,CASSFPNQPQHF,TGTGCCAGCAGTTTCCCCAATCAGCCCCAGCATTTT
TRBJ2-1,.,TRBV29-1,once,CSVVRGRGLVSYNEQFF,TGCAGCGTTGTGAGAGGGAGGGGGCTAGTTTCCTACAATGAGCAGTTCTTC
TRBJ1-1,TRBD1,TRBV4-3,.,CASSQGQGYDTEAFF,TGCGCCAGCAGCCAAGGACAGGGATATGACACTGAAGCTTTCTTT